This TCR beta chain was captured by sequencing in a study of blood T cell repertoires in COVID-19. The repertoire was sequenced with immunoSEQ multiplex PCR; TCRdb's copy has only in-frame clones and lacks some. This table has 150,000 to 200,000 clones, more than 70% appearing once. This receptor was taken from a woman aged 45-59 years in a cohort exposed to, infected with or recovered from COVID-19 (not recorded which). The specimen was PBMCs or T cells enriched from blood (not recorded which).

The CDR3 DNA sequence: TGTGCCAGTGACAGGGGCGAAGGGGGTAACACCATATATTTT. Amino acid sequence: CASDRGEGGNTIYF. V and J are TRBV19 and TRBJ1-3; 8 nucleotides line up with TRBD1. This CDR3 contains 14 residues. Germline V gene lookup returns CDR1 LNHDA and CDR2 SQIVND (reference sequence). The V and J ends lost 8 bases and 7 bases, in that order; junction bases with no gene match: 10. The complete variable domain, with remaining parts taken from reference TRBV19 and TRBJ1-3, reads DGGITQSPKYLFRKEGQNVTLSCEQNLNHDAMYWYRQDPGQGLRLIYYSQIVNDFQKGDIAEGYSVSREKKESFPLTVTSAQKNPTAFYLCASDRGEGGNTIYFGEGSWLTVV.